This TCR beta chain is from a study of monozygotic twins with inflammatory bowel disease. Broader study findings: Limited power may explain why concordant and discordant twins showed no difference in repertoire similarity.

Details on this clonotype: Antigen unknown.

CDR1 is SQVTM and CDR2 is ANQGSEA in the germline V gene. The CDR3 spans 13 residues. With the 5' RACE reads reprocessed, TCRdb shows one record per CDR3 protein and no DNA. This sample's table reports approximately 150,000 distinct CDR3 sequences. The specimen was blood. The TCR originated in a human donor with ulcerative colitis or Crohn's disease, or a healthy co-twin of an affected twin (not recorded which). The chain joins TRBV29-1 to TRBJ2-3; the D gene TCRdb calls, TRBD1, cannot be checked with no DNA. Here the CDR3 reads CSVPPFGLGTQYF.